This entry concerns a single T cell receptor (beta chain). The germline V gene has CDR1 MGHRA and CDR2 YSYEKL. The CDR3 is 13 residues long. V shed 6 bases and J shed 6 bases, with 12 bases lying between them. Some clones are missing from TCRdb's copy, which holds only in-frame ones; the method was immunoSEQ multiplex PCR. The table lists more than 40,000 clones, around 32% of them singletons. These data originate in a study of tumour-infiltrating T cells in Burkitt lymphoma. Study-level information: The Burkitt lymphoma cohort spanned all epidemiological subtypes. Productive clonality predicted overall and progression-free survival.

This TCR came from a human donor with Burkitt lymphoma. This sequence joins TRBV4-1 and TRBJ1-5, with a possible D match to TRBD1 (5 bases). Sequencing was done on a sample of tumor tissue. CDR3 bases: TGCGCCAGCAGGGGGGACTTAGGTCAGCCCCAGCATTTT. Protein: CASRGDLGQPQHF.